This passage covers 2 T cell receptor beta chains from one sample sequenced in a study of Graves' ophthalmopathy and Graves' hyperthyroidism. RNA transcripts yielded amplified TCR beta CDR3 regions. A first-round RT-PCR used HTBI primers, followed by a second-round multiplex PCR. TCRdb analysed the multiplex PCR reads with MiXCR anew, one entry per CDR3 protein. The sample has 500,000 to 800,000 distinct CDR3 sequences; about 38% are singletons. The sequenced material came from peripheral blood. The origin of the receptors is an adult man with Graves' ophthalmopathy.

In this sample, this clonotype turned up many times. V and J are TRBV4-2 and TRBJ1-5; 7 nucleotides match TRBD1. There are 15 residues in the CDR3. V lost 0 bases to trimming and J lost 6 bases; unmatched junction nucleotides: 5. CDR1 is LGHNA, CDR2 YNFKEQ, per germline. The CDR3 reads CASSQEGRGAQPQHF. CDR3 DNA sequence: TGTGCCAGCAGCCAAGAAGGCAGGGGGGCTCAGCCCCAGCATTTT.

The rearrangement links TRBV7-9 to TRBJ1-2, with 7 nucleotides matching TRBD1. V lost 1 base, J lost 4 bases, and 6 bases stayed unmatched. Per the germline V gene, CDR1 is SEHNR and CDR2 is FQNEAQ (reference sequence). The CDR3 contains 15 residues. The CDR3 nucleotides are TGTGCCAGCAGCTTAGACGGGACAGATGCCTATGGCTACACCTTC. Translating it yields CASSLDGTDAYGYTF.